This T cell receptor (beta chain) was sequenced in a study of blood T cell repertoires in COVID-19. Overall study: T cells, B-cell-depleted T cells, or PBMCs supplied cDNA or gDNA.

CDR1 and CDR2 from the germline V gene are SGHKS and YYEKEE (reference sequence). The CDR3 spans 13 residues. Trimming at V came to 3 bases and at J to 8 bases, leaving 3 bases not matched to a gene. Sequencing was performed with immunoSEQ multiplex PCR; in TCRdb, only in-frame clones are kept and a portion is missing. The sample yields approximately 150,000 clones, under 90% seen once. The sequenced sample consisted of PBMCs or T cells enriched from blood (not recorded which). This clonotype was obtained from a man aged 35-49 years with acute COVID-19. The chain joins TRBV5-5 to TRBJ1-4; 8 bases fit TRBD1. This CDR3 is CASSSWTGEKLFF. CDR3 bases: TGTGCCAGCAGCTCCTGGACAGGGGAAAAACTGTTTTTT.